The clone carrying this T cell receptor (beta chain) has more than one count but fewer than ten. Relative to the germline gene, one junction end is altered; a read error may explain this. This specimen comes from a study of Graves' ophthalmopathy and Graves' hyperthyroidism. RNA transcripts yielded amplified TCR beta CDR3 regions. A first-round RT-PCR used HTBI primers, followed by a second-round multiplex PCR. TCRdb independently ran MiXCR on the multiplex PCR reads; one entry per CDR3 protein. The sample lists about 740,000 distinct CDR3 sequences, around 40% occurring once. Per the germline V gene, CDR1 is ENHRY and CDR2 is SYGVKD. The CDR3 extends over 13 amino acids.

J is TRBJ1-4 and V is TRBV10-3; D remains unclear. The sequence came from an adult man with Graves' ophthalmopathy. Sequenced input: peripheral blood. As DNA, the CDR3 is TGTGCCAGCAGTTACTTGTTAAAAGAGAAACTGTTTTTT. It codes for CASSYLLKEKLFF.